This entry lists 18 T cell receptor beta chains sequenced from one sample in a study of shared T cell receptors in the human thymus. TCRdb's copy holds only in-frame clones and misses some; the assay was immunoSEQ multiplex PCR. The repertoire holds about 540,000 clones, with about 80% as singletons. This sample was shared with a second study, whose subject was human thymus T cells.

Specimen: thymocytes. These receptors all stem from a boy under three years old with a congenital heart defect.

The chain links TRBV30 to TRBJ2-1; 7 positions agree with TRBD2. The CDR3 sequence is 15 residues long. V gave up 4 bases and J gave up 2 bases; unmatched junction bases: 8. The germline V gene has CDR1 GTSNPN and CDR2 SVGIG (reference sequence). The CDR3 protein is CAWNLREDPYNEQFF. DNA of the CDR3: TGTGCCTGGAACCTACGGGAGGATCCCTACAATGAGCAGTTCTTC.

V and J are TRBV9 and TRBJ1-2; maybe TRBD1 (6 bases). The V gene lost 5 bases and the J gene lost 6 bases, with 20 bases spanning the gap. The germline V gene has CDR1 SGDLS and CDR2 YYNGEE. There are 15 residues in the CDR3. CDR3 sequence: CASRAIRGQLDGYTF. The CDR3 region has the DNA TGTGCCAGCAGAGCCATACGAGGACAGCTCGATGGCTACACCTTC.

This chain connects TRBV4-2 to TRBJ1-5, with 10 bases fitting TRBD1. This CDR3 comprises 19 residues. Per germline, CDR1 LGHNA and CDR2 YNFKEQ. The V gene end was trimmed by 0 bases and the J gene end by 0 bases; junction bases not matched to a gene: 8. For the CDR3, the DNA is TGTGCCAGCAGCCAAGACGGACAGGGGGAGATCGATAGCAATCAGCCCCAGCATTTT. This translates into CASSQDGQGEIDSNQPQHF.

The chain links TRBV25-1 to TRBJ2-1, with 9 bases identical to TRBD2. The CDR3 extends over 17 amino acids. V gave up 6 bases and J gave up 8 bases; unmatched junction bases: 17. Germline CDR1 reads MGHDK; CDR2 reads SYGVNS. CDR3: CASSARPASGAPHEQFF. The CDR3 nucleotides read TGTGCCAGCAGCGCCCGGCCGGCTAGCGGGGCCCCTCATGAGCAGTTCTTC.

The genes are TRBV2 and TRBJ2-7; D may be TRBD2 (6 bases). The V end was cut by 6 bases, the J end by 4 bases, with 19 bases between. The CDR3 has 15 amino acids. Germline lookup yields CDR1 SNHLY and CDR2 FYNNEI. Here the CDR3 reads CASRPRPGTLYEQYF. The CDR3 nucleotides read TGTGCCAGCAGACCCAGGCCAGGGACTCTGTACGAGCAGTACTTC.

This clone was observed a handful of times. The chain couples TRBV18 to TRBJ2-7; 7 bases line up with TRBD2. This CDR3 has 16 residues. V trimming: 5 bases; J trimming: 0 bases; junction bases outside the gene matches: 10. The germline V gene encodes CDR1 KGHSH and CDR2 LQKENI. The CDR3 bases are TGTGCCAGCTCATTACCTAGCGGAGATAGCTCCTACGAGCAGTACTTC. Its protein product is CASSLPSGDSSYEQYF. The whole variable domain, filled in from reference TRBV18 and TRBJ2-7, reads NAGVMQNPRHLVRRRGQEARLRCSPMKGHSHVYWYRQLPEEGLKFMVYLQKENIIDESGMPKERFSAEFPKEGPSILRIQQVVRGDSAAYFCASSLPSGDSSYEQYFGPGTRLTVT.

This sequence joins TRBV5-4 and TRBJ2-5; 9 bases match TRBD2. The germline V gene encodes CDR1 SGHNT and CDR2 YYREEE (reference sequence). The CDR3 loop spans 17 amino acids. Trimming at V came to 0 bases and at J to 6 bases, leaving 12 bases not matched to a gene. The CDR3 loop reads CASSLVGSGRGVKTQYF. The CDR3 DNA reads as TGTGCCAGCAGCTTGGTGGGTAGCGGGAGAGGGGTAAAGACCCAGTACTTC.

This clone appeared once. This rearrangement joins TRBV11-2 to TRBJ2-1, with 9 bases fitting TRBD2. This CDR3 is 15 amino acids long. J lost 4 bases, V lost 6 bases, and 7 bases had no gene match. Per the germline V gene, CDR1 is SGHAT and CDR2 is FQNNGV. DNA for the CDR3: TGTGCCAGCAGTCTCTTAGCGGGAGCTTACAATGAGCAGTTCTTC. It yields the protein CASSLLAGAYNEQFF.

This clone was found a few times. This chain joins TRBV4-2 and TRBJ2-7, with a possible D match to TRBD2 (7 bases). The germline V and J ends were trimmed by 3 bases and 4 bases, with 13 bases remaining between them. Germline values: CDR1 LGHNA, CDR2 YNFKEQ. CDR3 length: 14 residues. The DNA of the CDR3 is TGTGCCAGCAGCCAGGGGGGGCGCTGGTACGAGCAGTACTTC. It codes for CASSQGGRWYEQYF.

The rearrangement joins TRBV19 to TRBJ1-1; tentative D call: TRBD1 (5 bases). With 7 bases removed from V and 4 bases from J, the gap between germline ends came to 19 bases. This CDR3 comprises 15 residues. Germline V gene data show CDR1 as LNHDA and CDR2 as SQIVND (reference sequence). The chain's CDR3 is CASIPRLGGSTEAFF. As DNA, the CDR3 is TGTGCCAGTATCCCCCGCCTCGGGGGAAGCACTGAAGCTTTCTTT.

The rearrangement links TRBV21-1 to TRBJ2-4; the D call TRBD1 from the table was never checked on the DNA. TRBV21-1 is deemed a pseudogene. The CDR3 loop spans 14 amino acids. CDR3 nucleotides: TGTGCCAGCAGCAAAGGGGCTCCCCTAAACATTCAGTACTTC. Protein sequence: CASSKGAPLNIQYF.

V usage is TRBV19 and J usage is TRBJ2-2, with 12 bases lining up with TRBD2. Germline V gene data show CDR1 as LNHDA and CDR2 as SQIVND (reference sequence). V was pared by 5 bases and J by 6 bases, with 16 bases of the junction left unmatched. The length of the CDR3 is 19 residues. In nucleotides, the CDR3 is TGTGCCAGTAGTGTAGGACCTCATCGACTAGCGGGAGTCCCCGGGGAGCTGTTTTTT. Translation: CASSVGPHRLAGVPGELFF.

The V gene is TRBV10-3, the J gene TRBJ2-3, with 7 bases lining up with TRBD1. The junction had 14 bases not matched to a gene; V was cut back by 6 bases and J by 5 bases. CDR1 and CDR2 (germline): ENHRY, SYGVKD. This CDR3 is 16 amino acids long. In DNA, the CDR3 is TGTGCCATCAGGGACGATTTTGGCAGGGGGATAGATACGCAGTATTTT. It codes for CAIRDDFGRGIDTQYF.

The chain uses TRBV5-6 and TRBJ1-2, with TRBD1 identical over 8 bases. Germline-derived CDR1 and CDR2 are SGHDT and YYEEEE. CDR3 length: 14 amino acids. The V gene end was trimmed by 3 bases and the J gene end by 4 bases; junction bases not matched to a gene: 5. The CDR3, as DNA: TGTGCCAGCAGCTATAGCGGACAGGGCTATGGCTACACCTTC. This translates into CASSYSGQGYGYTF.

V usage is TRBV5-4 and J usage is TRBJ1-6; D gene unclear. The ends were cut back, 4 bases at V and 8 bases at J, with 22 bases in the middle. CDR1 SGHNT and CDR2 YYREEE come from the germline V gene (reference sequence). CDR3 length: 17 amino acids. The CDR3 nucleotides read TGTGCCAGCAGCCAGGTCGACGGGCCCCGGGAGGATTCACCCCTCCACTTT. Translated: CASSQVDGPREDSPLHF.

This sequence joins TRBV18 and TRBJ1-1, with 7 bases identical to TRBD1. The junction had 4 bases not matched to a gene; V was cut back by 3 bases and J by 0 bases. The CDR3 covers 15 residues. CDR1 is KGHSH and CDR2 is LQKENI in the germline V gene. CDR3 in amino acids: CASSPRGTVNTEAFF. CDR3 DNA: TGTGCCAGCTCACCTAGAGGGACAGTGAACACTGAAGCTTTCTTT. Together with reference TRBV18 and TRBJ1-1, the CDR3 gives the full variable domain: NAGVMQNPRHLVRRRGQEARLRCSPMKGHSHVYWYRQLPEEGLKFMVYLQKENIIDESGMPKERFSAEFPKEGPSILRIQQVVRGDSAAYFCASSPRGTVNTEAFFGQGTRLTVV.

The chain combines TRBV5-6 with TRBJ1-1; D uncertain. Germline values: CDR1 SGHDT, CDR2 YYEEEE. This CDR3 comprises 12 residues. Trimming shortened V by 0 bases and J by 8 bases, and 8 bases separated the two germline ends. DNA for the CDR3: TGTGCCAGCAGCTTGGGGACTTCCGAAGCTTTCTTT. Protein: CASSLGTSEAFF.

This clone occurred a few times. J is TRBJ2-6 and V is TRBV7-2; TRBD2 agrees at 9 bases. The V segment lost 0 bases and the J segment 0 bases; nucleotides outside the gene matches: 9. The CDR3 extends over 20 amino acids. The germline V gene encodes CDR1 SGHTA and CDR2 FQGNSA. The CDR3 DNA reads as TGTGCCAGCAGCTTAGCCACCGGGACTAGCAATATCTCTGGGGCCAACGTCCTGACTTTC. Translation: CASSLATGTSNISGANVLTF. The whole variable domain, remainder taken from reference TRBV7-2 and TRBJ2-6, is GAGVSQSPSNKVTEKGKDVELRCDPISGHTALYWYRQSLGQGLEFLIYFQGNSAPDKSGLPSDRFSAERTGGSVSTLTIQRTQQEDSAVYLCASSLATGTSNISGANVLTFGAGSRLTVL.